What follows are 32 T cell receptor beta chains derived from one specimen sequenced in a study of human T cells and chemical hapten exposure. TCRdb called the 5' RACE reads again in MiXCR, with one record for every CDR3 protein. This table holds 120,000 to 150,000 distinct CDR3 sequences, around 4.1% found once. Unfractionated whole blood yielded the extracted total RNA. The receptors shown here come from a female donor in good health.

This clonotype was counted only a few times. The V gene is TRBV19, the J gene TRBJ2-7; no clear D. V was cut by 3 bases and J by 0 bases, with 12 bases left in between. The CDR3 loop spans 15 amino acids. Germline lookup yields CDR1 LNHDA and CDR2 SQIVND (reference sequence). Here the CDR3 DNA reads TGTGCCAGTAGTATTTTGGCACAAAACTCCTACGAGCAGTACTTC. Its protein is CASSILAQNSYEQYF. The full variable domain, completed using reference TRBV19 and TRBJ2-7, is DGGITQSPKYLFRKEGQNVTLSCEQNLNHDAMYWYRQDPGQGLRLIYYSQIVNDFQKGDIAEGYSVSREKKESFPLTVTSAQKNPTAFYLCASSILAQNSYEQYFGPGTRLTVT.

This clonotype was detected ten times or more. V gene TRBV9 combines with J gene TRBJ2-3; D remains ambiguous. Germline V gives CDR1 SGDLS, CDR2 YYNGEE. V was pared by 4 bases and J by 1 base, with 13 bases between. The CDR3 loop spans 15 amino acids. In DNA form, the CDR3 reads TGTGCCAGCAGCCAGGACGTGGTGGGCACAGATACGCAGTATTTT. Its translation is CASSQDVVGTDTQYF.

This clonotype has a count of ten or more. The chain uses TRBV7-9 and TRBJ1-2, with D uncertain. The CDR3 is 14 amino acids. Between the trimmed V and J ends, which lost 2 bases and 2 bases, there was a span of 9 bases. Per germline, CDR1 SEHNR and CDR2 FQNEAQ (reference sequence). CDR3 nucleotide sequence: TGTGCCAGCAGCTTAAATGACGGAAACTATGGCTACACCTTC. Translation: CASSLNDGNYGYTF.

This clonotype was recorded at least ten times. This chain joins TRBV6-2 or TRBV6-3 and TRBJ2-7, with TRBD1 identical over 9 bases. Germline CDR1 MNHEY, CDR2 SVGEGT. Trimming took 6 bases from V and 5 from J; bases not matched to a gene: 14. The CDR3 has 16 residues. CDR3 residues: CASSYTGTGGRNEQYF. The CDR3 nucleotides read TGTGCCAGCAGCTATACGGGTACAGGGGGCAGGAACGAGCAGTACTTC.

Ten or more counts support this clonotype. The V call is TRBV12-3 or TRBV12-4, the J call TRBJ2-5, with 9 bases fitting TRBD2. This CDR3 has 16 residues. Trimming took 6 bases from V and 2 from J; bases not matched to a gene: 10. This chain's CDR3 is CASSRSSGIFQETQYF. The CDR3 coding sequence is TGTGCCAGCAGCCGGTCTAGCGGGATCTTTCAAGAGACCCAGTACTTC.

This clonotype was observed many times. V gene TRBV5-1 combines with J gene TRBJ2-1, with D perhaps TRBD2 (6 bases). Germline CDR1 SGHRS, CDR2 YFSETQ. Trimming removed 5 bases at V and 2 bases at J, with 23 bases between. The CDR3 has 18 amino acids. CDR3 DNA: TGCGCCAGCAGATCGACGGGGGTAGTTTTGACAGCCTACAATGAGCAGTTCTTC. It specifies CASRSTGVVLTAYNEQFF.

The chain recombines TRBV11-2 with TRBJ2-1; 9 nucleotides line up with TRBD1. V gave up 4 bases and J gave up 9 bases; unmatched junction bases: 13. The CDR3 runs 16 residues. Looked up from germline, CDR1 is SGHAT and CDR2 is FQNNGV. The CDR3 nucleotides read TGTGCCAGCAGCTCCCTTTACAGGGGGCTTTGGGGTGAGCAGTTCTTC. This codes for CASSSLYRGLWGEQFF.

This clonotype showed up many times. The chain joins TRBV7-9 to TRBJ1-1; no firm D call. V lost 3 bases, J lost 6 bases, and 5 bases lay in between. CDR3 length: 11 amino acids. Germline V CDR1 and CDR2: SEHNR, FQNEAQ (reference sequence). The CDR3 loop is CASSLTSEAFF. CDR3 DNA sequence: TGTGCCAGCAGCTTGACGTCTGAAGCTTTCTTT.

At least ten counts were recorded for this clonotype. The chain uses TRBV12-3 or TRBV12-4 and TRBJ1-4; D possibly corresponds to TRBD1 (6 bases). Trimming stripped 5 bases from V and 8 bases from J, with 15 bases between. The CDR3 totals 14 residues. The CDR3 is CASSQTGGGEKLFF. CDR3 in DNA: TGTGCCAGCAGTCAGACAGGAGGCGGGGAAAAACTGTTTTTT.

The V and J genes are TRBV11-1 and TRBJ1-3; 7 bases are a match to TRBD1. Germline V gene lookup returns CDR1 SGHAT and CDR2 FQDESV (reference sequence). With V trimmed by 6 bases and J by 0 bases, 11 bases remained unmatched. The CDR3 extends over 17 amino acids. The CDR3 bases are TGTGCCAGCAGTCCAAAGAAGGGGGCGAACTCTGGAAACACCATATATTTT. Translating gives CASSPKKGANSGNTIYF.

The CDR3 DNA reads TGTGCCATCAGTCACACAACAGACAGGCTAACGGGCACTGAAGCTTTCTTT. As protein: CAISHTTDRLTGTEAFF. V gene TRBV10-3 combines with J gene TRBJ1-1; weak D call: TRBD1 (6 bases). This CDR3 contains 17 residues. CDR1 and CDR2 (germline): ENHRY, SYGVKD. V was trimmed by 5 bases and J by 4 bases, leaving 23 bases between them.

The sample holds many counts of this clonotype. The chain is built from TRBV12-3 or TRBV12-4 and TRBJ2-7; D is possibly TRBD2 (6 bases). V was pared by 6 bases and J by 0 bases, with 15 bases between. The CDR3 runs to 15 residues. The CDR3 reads CASSHPGTSSYEQYF. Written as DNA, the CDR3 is TGTGCCAGCAGCCATCCCGGGACTTCCTCCTACGAGCAGTACTTC.

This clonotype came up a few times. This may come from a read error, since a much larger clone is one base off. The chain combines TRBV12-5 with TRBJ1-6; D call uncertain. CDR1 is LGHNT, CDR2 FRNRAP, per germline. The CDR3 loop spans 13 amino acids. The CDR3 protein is CASAVSYNSPLNF. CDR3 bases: TGTGCTAGTGCAGTCAGCTATAATTCACCCCTCAACTTT.

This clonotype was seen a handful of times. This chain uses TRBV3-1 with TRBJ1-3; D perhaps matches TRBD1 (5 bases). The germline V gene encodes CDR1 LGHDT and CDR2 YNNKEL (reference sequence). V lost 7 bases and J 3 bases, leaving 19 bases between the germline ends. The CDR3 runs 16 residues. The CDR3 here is CASTLEGPECGNTIYF. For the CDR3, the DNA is TGTGCCAGCACCCTGGAGGGGCCAGAATGTGGAAACACCATATATTTT. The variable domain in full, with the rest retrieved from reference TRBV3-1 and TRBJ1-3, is DTAVSQTPKYLVTQMGNDKSIKCEQNLGHDTMYWYKQDSKKFLKIMFSYNNKELIINETVPNRFSPKSPDKAHLNLHINSLELGDSAVYFCASTLEGPECGNTIYFGEGSWLTVV.

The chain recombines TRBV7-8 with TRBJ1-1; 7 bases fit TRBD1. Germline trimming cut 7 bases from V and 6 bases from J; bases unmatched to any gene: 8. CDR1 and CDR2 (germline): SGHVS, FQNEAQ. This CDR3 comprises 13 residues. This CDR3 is CASIETGSAEAFF. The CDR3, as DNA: TGTGCCAGCATCGAGACAGGGTCGGCTGAAGCTTTCTTT.

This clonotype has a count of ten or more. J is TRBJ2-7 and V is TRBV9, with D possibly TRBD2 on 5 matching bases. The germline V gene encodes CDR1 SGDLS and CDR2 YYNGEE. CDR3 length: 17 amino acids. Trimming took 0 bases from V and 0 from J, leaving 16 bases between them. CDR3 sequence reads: CASSVDPFTGSSYEQYF. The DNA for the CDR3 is TGTGCCAGCAGCGTAGACCCATTTACGGGGAGCTCCTACGAGCAGTACTTC.

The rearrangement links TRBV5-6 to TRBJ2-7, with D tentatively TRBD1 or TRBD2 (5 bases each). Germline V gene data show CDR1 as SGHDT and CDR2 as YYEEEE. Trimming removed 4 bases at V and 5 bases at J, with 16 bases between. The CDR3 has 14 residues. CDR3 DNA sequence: TGTGCCAGCAGCCCTGATCCAGGGAGCAACGAGCAGTACTTC. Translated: CASSPDPGSNEQYF.

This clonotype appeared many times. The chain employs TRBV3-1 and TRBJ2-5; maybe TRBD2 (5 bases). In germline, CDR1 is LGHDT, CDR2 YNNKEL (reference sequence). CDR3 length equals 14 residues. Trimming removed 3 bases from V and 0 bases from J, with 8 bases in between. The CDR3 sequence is CASSQTGYQETQYF. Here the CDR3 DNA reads TGTGCCAGCAGCCAGACGGGGTACCAAGAGACCCAGTACTTC.

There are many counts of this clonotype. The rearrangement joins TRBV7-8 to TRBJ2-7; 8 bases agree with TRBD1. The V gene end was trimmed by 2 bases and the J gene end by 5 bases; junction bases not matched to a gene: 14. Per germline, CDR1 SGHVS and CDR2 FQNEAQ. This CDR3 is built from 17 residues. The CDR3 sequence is CASSLPPVPGQEDEQYF. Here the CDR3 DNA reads TGTGCCAGCAGCTTACCCCCCGTCCCGGGACAGGAAGACGAGCAGTACTTC.

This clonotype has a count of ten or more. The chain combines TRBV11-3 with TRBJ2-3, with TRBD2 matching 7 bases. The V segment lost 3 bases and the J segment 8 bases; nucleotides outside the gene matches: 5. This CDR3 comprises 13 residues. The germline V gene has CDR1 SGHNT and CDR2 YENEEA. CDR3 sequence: CASSFTGGGTQYF. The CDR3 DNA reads TGTGCCAGCAGCTTTACGGGGGGAGGTACGCAGTATTTT.

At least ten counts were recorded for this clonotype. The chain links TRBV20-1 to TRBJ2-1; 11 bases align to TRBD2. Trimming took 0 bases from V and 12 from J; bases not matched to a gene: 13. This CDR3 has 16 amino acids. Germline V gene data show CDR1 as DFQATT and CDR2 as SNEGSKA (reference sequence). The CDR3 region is CSARDVLAGGPLSQFF. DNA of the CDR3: TGCAGTGCTAGAGATGTATTAGCGGGGGGGCCTTTATCGCAGTTCTTC.

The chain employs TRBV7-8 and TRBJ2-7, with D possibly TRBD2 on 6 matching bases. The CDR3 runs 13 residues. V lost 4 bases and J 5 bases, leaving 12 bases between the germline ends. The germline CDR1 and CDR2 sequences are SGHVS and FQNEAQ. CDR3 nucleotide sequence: TGTGCCAGCAGCTCCCCGGGGGTCCACGAGCAGTACTTC. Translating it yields CASSSPGVHEQYF.

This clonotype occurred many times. CDR3 nucleotide sequence: TGTGCCAGCAGTCGACAGGGCGAGCAGTACTTC. Its translation: CASSRQGEQYF. This chain connects TRBV6-6 to TRBJ2-7; 7 bases agree with TRBD1. This CDR3 is built from 11 residues. Germline trimming cut 5 bases from V and 6 bases from J; bases unmatched to any gene: 1. Looked up from germline, CDR1 is MNHNY and CDR2 is SVGAGI (reference sequence).

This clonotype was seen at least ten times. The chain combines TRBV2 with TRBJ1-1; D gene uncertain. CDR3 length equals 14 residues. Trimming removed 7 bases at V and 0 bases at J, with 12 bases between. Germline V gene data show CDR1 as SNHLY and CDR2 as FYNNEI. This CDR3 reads CASTPDFMNTEAFF. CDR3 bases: TGTGCCAGCACTCCGGATTTCATGAACACTGAAGCTTTCTTT.

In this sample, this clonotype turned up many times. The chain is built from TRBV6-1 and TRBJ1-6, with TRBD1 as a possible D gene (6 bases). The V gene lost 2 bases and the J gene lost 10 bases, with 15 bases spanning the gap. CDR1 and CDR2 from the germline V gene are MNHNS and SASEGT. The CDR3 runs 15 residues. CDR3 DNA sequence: TGTGCCAGCAGTGAACGGCGGGGGGCTCGGTCACCCCTCCACTTT. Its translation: CASSERRGARSPLHF.

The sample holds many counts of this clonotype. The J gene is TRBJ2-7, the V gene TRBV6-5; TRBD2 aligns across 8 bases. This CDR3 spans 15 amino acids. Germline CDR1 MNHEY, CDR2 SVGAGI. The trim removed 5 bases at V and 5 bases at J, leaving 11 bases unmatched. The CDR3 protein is CASSPLRGGRHEQYF. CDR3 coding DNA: TGTGCCAGCAGTCCACTCCGGGGGGGCCGCCACGAGCAGTACTTC.

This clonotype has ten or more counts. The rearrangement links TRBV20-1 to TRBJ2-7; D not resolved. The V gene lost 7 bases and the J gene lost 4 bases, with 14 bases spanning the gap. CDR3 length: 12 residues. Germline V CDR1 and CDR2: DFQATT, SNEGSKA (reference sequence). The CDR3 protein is CSGARMEYEQYF. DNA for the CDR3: TGCAGTGGAGCTAGGATGGAGTACGAGCAGTACTTC.

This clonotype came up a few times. The CDR3 DNA follows: TGTGCCAGCAGCCTTAGGGGGGGCTACGAGCAGTACTTC. Amino acids: CASSLRGGYEQYF. J is TRBJ2-7 and V is TRBV7-2, with D maybe TRBD2 (7 bases). Trimming cost V 5 bases and J 3 bases, with 11 bases left between them. Looked up from germline, CDR1 is SGHTA and CDR2 is FQGNSA. The CDR3 is made up of 13 amino acids.

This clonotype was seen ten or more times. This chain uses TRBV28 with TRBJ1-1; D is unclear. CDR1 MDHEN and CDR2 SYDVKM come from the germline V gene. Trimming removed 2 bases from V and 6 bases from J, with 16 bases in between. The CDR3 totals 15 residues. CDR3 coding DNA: TGTGCCAGCAGTTTAATTTGGGAGCTGAGTTCTGAAGCTTTCTTT. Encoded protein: CASSLIWELSSEAFF.

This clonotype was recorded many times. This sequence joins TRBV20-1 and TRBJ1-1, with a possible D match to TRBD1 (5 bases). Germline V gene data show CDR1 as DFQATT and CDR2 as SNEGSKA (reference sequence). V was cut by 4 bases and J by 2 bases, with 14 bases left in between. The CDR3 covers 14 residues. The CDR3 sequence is CSANRVGVNTEAFF. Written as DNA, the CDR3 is TGCAGTGCTAATCGCGTAGGGGTAAACACTGAAGCTTTCTTT.

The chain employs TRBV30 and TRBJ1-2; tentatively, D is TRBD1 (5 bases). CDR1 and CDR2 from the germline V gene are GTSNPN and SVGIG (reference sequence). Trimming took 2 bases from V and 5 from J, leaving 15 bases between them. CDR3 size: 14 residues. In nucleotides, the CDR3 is TGTGCCTGGAGTTCTGGCAGGGTTCGGTATGGCTACACCTTC. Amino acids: CAWSSGRVRYGYTF. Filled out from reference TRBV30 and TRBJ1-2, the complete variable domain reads SQTIHQWPATLVQPVGSPLSLECTVEGTSNPNLYWYRQAAGRGLQLLFYSVGIGQISSEVPQNLSASRPQDRQFILSSKKLLLSDSGFYLCAWSSGRVRYGYTFGSGTRLTVV.

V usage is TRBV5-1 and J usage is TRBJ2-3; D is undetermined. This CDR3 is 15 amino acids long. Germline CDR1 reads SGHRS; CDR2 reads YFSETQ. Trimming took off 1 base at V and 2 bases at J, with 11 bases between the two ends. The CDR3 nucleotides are TGCGCCAGCAGCTTGCTTGATCCCAACACAGATACGCAGTATTTT. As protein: CASSLLDPNTDTQYF. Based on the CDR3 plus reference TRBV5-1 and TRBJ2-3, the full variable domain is KAGVTQTPRYLIKTRGQQVTLSCSPISGHRSVSWYQQTPGQGLQFLFEYFSETQRNKGNFPGRFSGRQFSNSRSEMNVSTLELGDSALYLCASSLLDPNTDTQYFGPGTRLTVL.